The 22 T cell receptor beta chains in this list originate from one sample, sequenced in a study of blood T cell repertoires in COVID-19. Generated by immunoSEQ multiplex PCR, the TCRdb table keeps only in-frame clones and is missing some. The sample carries more than 200,000 clones, around 84% recorded once. The sample was PBMCs or T cells enriched from blood (not recorded which). These receptors came from a woman aged 50 to 60 who had recovered from COVID-19.

This clone was counted a few times. The chain links TRBV6-4 to TRBJ2-1; 10 bases agree with TRBD2. From germline, CDR1 is MRHNA and CDR2 SNTAGT. The trim removed 2 bases at V and 6 bases at J, leaving 4 bases unmatched. The CDR3 spans 15 residues. The CDR3 spells CASSDTSGNINEQFF. CDR3 DNA sequence: TGTGCCAGCAGTGACACTAGCGGGAATATCAATGAGCAGTTCTTC.

The V gene is TRBV19, the J gene TRBJ1-2, with D unclear. This CDR3 has 13 amino acids. V was trimmed by 6 bases and J by 2 bases, leaving 10 bases between them. The germline CDR1 and CDR2 sequences are LNHDA and SQIVND (reference sequence). The CDR3 bases are TGTGCCAGTAGAACGGCGGGAAACTATGGCTACACCTTC. It codes for CASRTAGNYGYTF.

The J gene is TRBJ2-5, the V gene TRBV24-1; TRBD2 matches 9 bases. Germline values: CDR1 KGHDR, CDR2 SFDVKD. The V and J ends lost 4 bases and 1 base, in that order; junction bases with no gene match: 6. CDR3 size: 16 residues. The chain's CDR3 is CATSETSGASQETQYF. The CDR3 DNA follows: TGTGCCACCAGTGAGACTAGCGGAGCCTCCCAAGAGACCCAGTACTTC.

Notes on this clone: This sample includes further DNA sequences coding for the same CDR3. The CDR3 coding sequence is TGTGCCAGCAGCTTAGGACAGAGCACAGATACGCAGTATTTT. Translation gives CASSLGQSTDTQYF. The chain links TRBV7-3 to TRBJ2-3; tentative D call: TRBD1 (6 bases). This CDR3 has 14 amino acids. Trimming removed 2 bases at V and 0 bases at J, with 6 bases between. The germline CDR1 and CDR2 sequences are SGHTA and FQGTGA.

This clone was counted once. V is TRBV28 and J is TRBJ1-2; D ambiguous. Germline assignment: CDR1 MDHEN and CDR2 SYDVKM. The ends were cut back, 6 bases at V and 2 bases at J, with 13 bases in the middle. The CDR3 is made up of 14 amino acids. CDR3 sequence: CASRARVVNYGYTF. The CDR3 region has the DNA TGTGCCAGCAGAGCGCGGGTCGTAAACTATGGCTACACCTTC.

Comments on this clone: The identical CDR3 is also encoded by other nucleotide sequences in the sample. This chain links TRBV28 with TRBJ1-1; no reliable D call. Germline CDR1 is MDHEN and CDR2 is SYDVKM. The CDR3 runs 14 residues. V was cut by 5 bases and J by 1 base, with 11 bases left in between. CDR3 nucleotide sequence: TGTGCCAGCAGTCCCGGACGGGGGAACACTGAAGCTTTCTTT. Amino acids: CASSPGRGNTEAFF.

The chain carries TRBV5-4 and TRBJ1-2; 10 bases are shared with TRBD1. CDR3 size: 15 residues. Germline V gene sequence: CDR1 SGHNT, CDR2 YYREEE (reference sequence). V lost 0 bases, J lost 13 bases, and 12 bases stayed unmatched. The CDR3 nucleotides are TGTGCCAGCAGCTTGGTTACAGGACAGGGGGGCCGTCTCACCTTC. Protein: CASSLVTGQGGRLTF. Complete variable domain (other parts from reference TRBV5-4 and TRBJ1-2): ETGVTQSPTHLIKTRGQQVTLRCSSQSGHNTVSWYQQALGQGPQFIFQYYREEENGRGNFPPRFSGLQFPNYSSELNVNALELDDSALYLCASSLVTGQGGRLTFGSGTRLTVV.

The rearrangement uses TRBV25-1 and TRBJ1-3; D may be TRBD1 (6 bases). Deletions cut 3 bases from V and 3 bases from J, with 12 bases between. Germline values: CDR1 MGHDK, CDR2 SYGVNS. The CDR3 runs to 15 residues. This chain's CDR3 is CASSDTGLYGNTIYF. DNA of the CDR3: TGTGCCAGCAGTGACACAGGGCTTTATGGAAACACCATATATTTT.

The V and J genes are TRBV30 and TRBJ1-2; no definite D call. The CDR3 is made up of 15 amino acids. Trimming removed 0 bases from V and 7 bases from J, with 18 bases in between. Germline V lookup: CDR1 GTSNPN, CDR2 SVGIG (reference sequence). CDR3 protein: CAWSVRQTAQLGYTF. The CDR3 nucleotides read TGTGCCTGGAGTGTAAGGCAGACTGCTCAACTTGGCTACACCTTC.

The chain employs TRBV21-1 and TRBJ2-3; the table names TRBD2, a call not compared with the DNA. TRBV21-1 is a known pseudogene. This CDR3 is 18 amino acids long. CDR3 nucleotides: TGTGCCAGCAGCAAAGATAAGGATGGAGGGATTCGGACAGATACGCAGTATTTT. Its translation: CASSKDKDGGIRTDTQYF.

The chain recombines TRBV7-2 with TRBJ2-2, with 12 bases aligning to TRBD2. CDR1 and CDR2 from the germline V gene are SGHTA and FQGNSA. V was pared by 5 bases and J by 6 bases, with 7 bases of the junction left unmatched. This CDR3 comprises 16 residues. The CDR3 DNA reads TGTGCCAGCAGCCCTAGCGGGAGGGCCCTCGCCGGGGAGCTGTTTTTT. Protein product: CASSPSGRALAGELFF.

The chain is built from TRBV4-3 and TRBJ1-2; the D is unclear. Trimming pared 3 bases from V and 1 base from J, leaving 9 bases between. CDR3 length equals 14 residues. Germline V gives CDR1 LGHNA, CDR2 YSLEER. CDR3 nucleotide sequence: TGCGCCAGCAGCCACCTCACAGATAACTATGGCTACACCTTC. It translates to CASSHLTDNYGYTF.

CDR3 coding DNA: TGTGCCAGCAGTTTTTTAGCGGGTAGCCAGACGTCATTCTACAATGAGCAGTTCTTC. The encoded protein is CASSFLAGSQTSFYNEQFF. V gene TRBV28 combines with J gene TRBJ2-1; 7 bases align to TRBD2. The germline gives CDR1 MDHEN, CDR2 SYDVKM. With 3 bases clipped from V and 3 bases from J, the junction kept 17 bases outside the gene matches. This CDR3 comprises 19 residues.

This rearrangement joins TRBV7-6 to TRBJ1-1; TRBD1 aligns across 8 bases. CDR1 is SGHVS and CDR2 is FNYEAQ in the germline V gene. The CDR3 sequence is 16 residues long. The trim removed 1 base at V and 4 bases at J, leaving 8 bases unmatched. Here the CDR3 reads CASSLVAGGRGTEAFF. CDR3 coding DNA: TGTGCCAGCAGCTTAGTAGCAGGGGGCAGGGGCACTGAAGCTTTCTTT.

The chain employs TRBV7-8 and TRBJ2-5; the D gene is possibly TRBD2 (6 bases). Germline V gene lookup returns CDR1 SGHVS and CDR2 FQNEAQ. The CDR3 is 14 amino acids. V lost 1 base, J lost 4 bases, and 10 bases lay in between. The CDR3 nucleotides read TGTGCCAGCAGCTTAGTCGGAGGGCCAGAGACCCAGTACTTC. Translating gives CASSLVGGPETQYF.

The rearrangement uses TRBV10-3 and TRBJ2-2, with 10 bases aligning to TRBD2. The CDR3 totals 16 residues. The ends lost 3 bases at V and 9 bases at J; junction bases unmatched: 10. The germline V gene encodes CDR1 ENHRY and CDR2 SYGVKD. CDR3 nucleotide sequence: TGTGCCATCAGTGATCTAGGACTAGCGGCGAATCGGGAGCTGTTTTTT. Its protein product is CAISDLGLAANRELFF.

The J gene is TRBJ2-1, the V gene TRBV6-5, with D possibly TRBD1 on 6 matching bases. CDR3 length: 13 amino acids. The germline V gene encodes CDR1 MNHEY and CDR2 SVGAGI. Trimming stripped 4 bases from V and 4 bases from J, with 8 bases between. This CDR3 reads CASSSTGYNEQFF. DNA of the CDR3: TGTGCCAGCAGTTCGACAGGATACAATGAGCAGTTCTTC.

The chain recombines TRBV27 with TRBJ2-5; TRBD2 matches 13 bases. The CDR3 is 16 residues long. The trim removed 3 bases at V and 5 bases at J, leaving 6 bases unmatched. Germline assignment: CDR1 MNHEY and CDR2 SMNVEV (reference sequence). CDR3 sequence reads: CASSLGTSGMVETQYF. The CDR3 DNA reads as TGTGCCAGCAGTTTGGGGACTAGCGGGATGGTGGAGACCCAGTACTTC.

This sequence joins TRBV7-9 and TRBJ2-1; TRBD2 aligns across 15 bases. Germline assignment: CDR1 SEHNR and CDR2 FQNEAQ (reference sequence). With 6 bases clipped from V and 9 bases from J, the junction kept 9 bases outside the gene matches. The CDR3 extends over 16 amino acids. The CDR3, as DNA: TGTGCCAGCAGTCAGGGGACTAGCGGGAGGAGGGGTGAGCAGTTCTTC. It specifies CASSQGTSGRRGEQFF.

This clone occurred a few times. Written as DNA, the CDR3 is TGTGCCAGCAGTTACAGGACGGGGATTAACTATGGCTACACCTTC. Amino acid sequence: CASSYRTGINYGYTF. The chain carries TRBV6-2 or TRBV6-3 and TRBJ1-2, with D hard to call. Germline V gives CDR1 MNHEY, CDR2 SVGEGT. The CDR3 is 15 residues long. Trimming pared 2 bases from V and 1 base from J, leaving 11 bases between.

The CDR3 DNA reads TGTGCCAGCAGCACGGGACAGATTTACAATGAGCAGTTCTTC. It encodes CASSTGQIYNEQFF. V gene TRBV14 combines with J gene TRBJ2-1, with 7 positions matching TRBD1. Trimming at V came to 5 bases and at J to 4 bases, leaving 5 bases not matched to a gene. Germline-derived CDR1 and CDR2 are SGHDN and FVKESK. This CDR3 is 14 amino acids long.

This chain joins TRBV28 and TRBJ1-2; 9 bases match TRBD1. The CDR3 totals 16 residues. After removal of 5 bases from V and 8 bases from J, the junction contained 15 bases not matched to a gene. Germline V gene lookup returns CDR1 MDHEN and CDR2 SYDVKM. CDR3 in amino acids: CASSPLPQGAGGGYTF. The CDR3 bases are TGTGCCAGCAGTCCACTTCCACAGGGGGCAGGGGGCGGCTACACCTTC.